These 9 T cell receptor beta chains came from one sample sequenced in a study of Graves' ophthalmopathy and Graves' hyperthyroidism. Transcripts of RNA were the source for amplifying TCR beta CDR3 regions. The first round was an RT-PCR with HTBI primers, and the second round was a multiplex PCR. One entry per CDR3 protein results from TCRdb running MiXCR on the multiplex PCR reads. The table includes 600,000 to 700,000 distinct CDR3 sequences, approximately 39% detected once. Material for sequencing was peripheral blood. Source of these receptors: an adult man with Graves' ophthalmopathy.

The table lists this clonotype with a count of one. This chain links TRBV7-2 with TRBJ1-2, with D possibly TRBD1 on 5 matching bases. Trimming removed 4 bases from V and 8 bases from J, with 14 bases in between. The CDR3 totals 13 residues. Germline lookup yields CDR1 SGHTA and CDR2 FQGNSA. CDR3 bases: TGTGCCAGCAGCTCCGGGGCCTTGCGAGGCTACACCTTC. This sequence encodes CASSSGALRGYTF.

This clonotype has ten or more counts. The chain is built from TRBV2 and TRBJ1-2; D not resolved. Germline lookup yields CDR1 SNHLY and CDR2 FYNNEI. The CDR3 extends over 15 amino acids. V lost 2 bases and J 4 bases, leaving 14 bases between the germline ends. The CDR3 DNA sequence: TGTGCCAGCAGTGAAATGCAAGCCTTAACCTATGGCTACACCTTC. This codes for CASSEMQALTYGYTF.

The table lists this clonotype with many counts. The V call is TRBV7-9, the J call TRBJ1-6; 9 bases are shared with TRBD1. The CDR3 covers 16 residues. J was trimmed by 10 bases and V by 0 bases; bases with no gene match: 7. Germline lookup yields CDR1 SEHNR and CDR2 FQNEAQ (reference sequence). The CDR3 DNA sequence: TGTGCCAGCAGCTTAGCAAGGACAGGGGCGAGCTCACCCCTCCACTTT. This translates into CASSLARTGASSPLHF.

The chain combines TRBV9 with TRBJ1-2; a weak D match, TRBD1 (5 bases). The ends were cut back, 3 bases at V and 4 bases at J, with 13 bases in the middle. The germline V gene encodes CDR1 SGDLS and CDR2 YYNGEE. The CDR3 extends over 14 amino acids. CDR3 DNA sequence: TGTGCCAGCAGCGCGCCCGGGGCCTTCTATGGCTACACCTTC. Translation gives CASSAPGAFYGYTF.

This clonotype was seen at least ten times. The chain is built from TRBV6-1 and TRBJ2-7; tentatively, D is TRBD1 (6 bases). This CDR3 comprises 14 residues. V lost 7 bases and J lost 0, with 13 bases in between. Per the germline V gene, CDR1 is MNHNS and CDR2 is SASEGT. Written as DNA, the CDR3 is TGTGCCAGCAAGACCACAGGGAACTCCTACGAGCAGTACTTC. Amino acids: CASKTTGNSYEQYF.

The V call is TRBV15, the J call TRBJ1-5; 9 bases agree with TRBD1. The germline CDR1 and CDR2 sequences are LNHNV and YYDKDF (reference sequence). The CDR3 runs 14 residues. The ends lost 0 bases at V and 14 bases at J; junction bases unmatched: 8. The CDR3 nucleotides read TGTGCCACCAGCAGAGATCTACAGGGGGCGGGCGAGCATTTT. Protein: CATSRDLQGAGEHF.

This clonotype was seen ten or more times. At one end, the junction sequence differs from germline, possibly due to a read error. CDR3 residues: CASSQDRFLF. The CDR3 DNA reads as TGCGCCAGCAGCCAAGATCGGTTTCTCTTT. The rearrangement uses TRBV4-3 and TRBJ1-1; D gene uncertain. Germline V lookup: CDR1 LGHNA, CDR2 YSLEER. This CDR3 region has 10 residues.

This clonotype has a handful of counts. The chain links TRBV30 to TRBJ2-7; the D is unclear. This CDR3 is built from 13 residues. Per the germline V gene, CDR1 is GTSNPN and CDR2 is SVGIG (reference sequence). Trimming left V 2 bases short and J 3 bases short, with 11 bases between. Here the CDR3 DNA reads TGTGCCTGGAGTCCCGCACGCCTCTACGAGCAGTACTTC. Residues: CAWSPARLYEQYF.

On this clonotype: A much larger clone lies one base from this, so it may be a read error. The genes are TRBV20-1 and TRBJ2-5, with TRBD2 matching over 14 bases. This CDR3 contains 17 residues. CDR1 is DFQATT, CDR2 SNEGSKA, per germline (reference sequence). Unmatched junction bases numbered 9, after V lost 1 base and J lost 5 bases. The CDR3 bases are TGCAGTGCTAGAGGATGGACTAGCGGGGGGAATTGGGAGACCCAGTACTTC. Protein: CSARGWTSGGNWETQYF.